The clone carrying this T cell receptor (beta chain) was seen at least ten times. Germline CDR1 is LNHDA and CDR2 is SQIVND (reference sequence). The CDR3 runs 16 residues. The V and J ends lost 3 bases and 2 bases respectively, with 15 bases between them. These data belong to a study of spatial heterogeneity in lung cancer. Turning to the study itself: Donation came from 70 or so patients with untreated early-stage non-small cell lung cancer. An average of more than ten raw reads was observed per unique TCR and UMI combination. Sequenced were any available follow-up PBMC samples, which had been obtained a median of roughly two years after resection.

TCRdb used MiXCR to reprocess the 5' RACE reads, holding one entry per CDR3 protein. This repertoire shows 25,000 to 35,000 distinct CDR3 sequences, under 11% found once; its top ten account for 28%. Specified time point: blood at routine non-recurrence follow-up after resection. The input material, whole RNA from tumor, nontumor lung or frozen PBMC, was sequenced unsorted. The clonotype was recovered from a female donor with early-stage non-small cell lung cancer. Sample: PBMCs, taken at follow-up. This sequence joins TRBV19 and TRBJ2-3; D is unclear. CDR3 amino acids: CASSIFSGHTTDTQYF. Written as DNA, the CDR3 is TGTGCCAGTAGTATTTTCTCGGGCCACACCACAGATACGCAGTATTTT.